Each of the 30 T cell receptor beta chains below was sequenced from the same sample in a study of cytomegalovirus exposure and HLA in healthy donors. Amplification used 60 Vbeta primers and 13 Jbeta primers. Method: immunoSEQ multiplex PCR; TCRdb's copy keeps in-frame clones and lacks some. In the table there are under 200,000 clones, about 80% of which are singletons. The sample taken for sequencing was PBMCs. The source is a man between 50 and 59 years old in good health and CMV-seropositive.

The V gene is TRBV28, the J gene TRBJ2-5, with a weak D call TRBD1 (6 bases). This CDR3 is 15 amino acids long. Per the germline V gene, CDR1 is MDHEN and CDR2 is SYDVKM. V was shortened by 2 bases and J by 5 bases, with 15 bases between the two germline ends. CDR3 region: CASSLRLGAGETQYF. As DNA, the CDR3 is TGTGCCAGCAGTTTAAGGTTGGGGGCAGGGGAGACCCAGTACTTC.

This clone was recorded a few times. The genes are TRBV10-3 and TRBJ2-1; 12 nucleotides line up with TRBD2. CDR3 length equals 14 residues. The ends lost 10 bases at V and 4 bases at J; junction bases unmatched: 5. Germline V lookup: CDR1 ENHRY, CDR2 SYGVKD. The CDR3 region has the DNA TGTGCCACCCGAACTAGCGGGGGGTACAATGAGCAGTTCTTC. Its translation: CATRTSGGYNEQFF.

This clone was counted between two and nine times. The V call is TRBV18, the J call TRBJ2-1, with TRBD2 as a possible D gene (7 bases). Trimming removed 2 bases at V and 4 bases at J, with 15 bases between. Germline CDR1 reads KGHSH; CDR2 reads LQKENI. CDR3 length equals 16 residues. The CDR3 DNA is TGTGCCAGCTCACCAGGGGCGGGGGCCTTTTACAATGAGCAGTTCTTC. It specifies CASSPGAGAFYNEQFF.

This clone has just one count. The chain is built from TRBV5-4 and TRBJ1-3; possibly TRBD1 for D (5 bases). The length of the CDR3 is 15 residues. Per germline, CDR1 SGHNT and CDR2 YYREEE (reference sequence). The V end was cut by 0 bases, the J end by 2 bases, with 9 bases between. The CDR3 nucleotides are TGTGCCAGCAGCTTGGACAGACAGACTGGAAACACCATATATTTT. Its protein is CASSLDRQTGNTIYF.

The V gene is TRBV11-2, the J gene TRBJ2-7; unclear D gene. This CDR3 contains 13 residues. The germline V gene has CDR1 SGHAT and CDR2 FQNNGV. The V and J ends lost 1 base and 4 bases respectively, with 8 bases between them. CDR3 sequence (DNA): TGTGCCAGCAGCTTAGGGGCAGTTTACGAGCAGTACTTC. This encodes CASSLGAVYEQYF.

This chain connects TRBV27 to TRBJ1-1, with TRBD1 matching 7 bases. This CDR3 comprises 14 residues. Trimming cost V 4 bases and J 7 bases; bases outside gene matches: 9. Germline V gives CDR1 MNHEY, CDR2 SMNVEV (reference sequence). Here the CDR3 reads CASSWDSGESEAFF. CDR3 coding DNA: TGTGCCAGCAGTTGGGACAGCGGAGAGAGTGAAGCTTTCTTT.

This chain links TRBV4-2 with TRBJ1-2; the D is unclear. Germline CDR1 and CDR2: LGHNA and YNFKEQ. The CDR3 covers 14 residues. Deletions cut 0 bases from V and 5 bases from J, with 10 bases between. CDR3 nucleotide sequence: TGTGCCAGCAGCCAAGATACCGGGTGGTATGGCTACACCTTC. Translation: CASSQDTGWYGYTF.

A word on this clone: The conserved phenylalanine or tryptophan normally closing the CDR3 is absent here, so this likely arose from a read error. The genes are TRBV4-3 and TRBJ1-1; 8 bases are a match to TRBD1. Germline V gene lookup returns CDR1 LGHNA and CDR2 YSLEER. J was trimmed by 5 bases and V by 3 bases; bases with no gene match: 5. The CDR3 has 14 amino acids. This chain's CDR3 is CASSHGQGETEAFL. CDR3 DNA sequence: TGCGCCAGCAGCCATGGACAGGGCGAGACTGAAGCTTTCCTT.

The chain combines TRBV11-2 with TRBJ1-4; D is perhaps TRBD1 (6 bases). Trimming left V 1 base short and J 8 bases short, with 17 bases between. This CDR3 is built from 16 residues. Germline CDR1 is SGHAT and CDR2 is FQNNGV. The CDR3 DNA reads TGTGCCAGCAGCTTAGTTGGGCCACAGGGTCGGGAAAAACTGTTTTTT. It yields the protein CASSLVGPQGREKLFF.

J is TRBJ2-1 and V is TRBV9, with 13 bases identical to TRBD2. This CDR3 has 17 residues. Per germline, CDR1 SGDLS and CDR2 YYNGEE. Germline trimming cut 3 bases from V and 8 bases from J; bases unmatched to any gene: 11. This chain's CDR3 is CASSELAGGHLIYEQFF. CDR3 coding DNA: TGTGCCAGCAGCGAACTAGCGGGGGGGCATTTAATCTATGAGCAGTTCTTC.

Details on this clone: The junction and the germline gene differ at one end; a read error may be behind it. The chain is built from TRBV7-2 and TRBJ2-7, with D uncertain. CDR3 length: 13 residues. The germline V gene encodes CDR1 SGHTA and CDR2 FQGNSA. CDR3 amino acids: CASSLAAYTERYF. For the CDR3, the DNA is TGTGCCAGCAGCTTAGCGGCTTACACCGAGCGGTACTTC.

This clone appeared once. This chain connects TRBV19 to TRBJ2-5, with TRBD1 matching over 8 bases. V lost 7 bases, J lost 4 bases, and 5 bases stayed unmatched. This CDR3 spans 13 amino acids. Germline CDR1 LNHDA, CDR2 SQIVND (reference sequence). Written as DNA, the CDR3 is TGTGCCAGTATCGGACAGGGCATAGAGACCCAGTACTTC. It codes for CASIGQGIETQYF. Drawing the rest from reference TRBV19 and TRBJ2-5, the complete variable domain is DGGITQSPKYLFRKEGQNVTLSCEQNLNHDAMYWYRQDPGQGLRLIYYSQIVNDFQKGDIAEGYSVSREKKESFPLTVTSAQKNPTAFYLCASIGQGIETQYFGPGTRLLVL.

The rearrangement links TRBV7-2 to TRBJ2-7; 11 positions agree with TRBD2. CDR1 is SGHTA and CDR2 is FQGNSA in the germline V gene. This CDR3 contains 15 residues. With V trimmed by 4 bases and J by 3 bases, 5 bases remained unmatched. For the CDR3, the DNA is TGTGCCAGCAGCTCAGTAGCGGGGGGGGTCTACGAGCAGTACTTC. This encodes CASSSVAGGVYEQYF.

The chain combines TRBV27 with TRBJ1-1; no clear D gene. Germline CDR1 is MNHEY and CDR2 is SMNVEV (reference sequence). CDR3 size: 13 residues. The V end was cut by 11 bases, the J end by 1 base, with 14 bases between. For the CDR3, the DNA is TGTGCCGGCCGTACGACGGGGAACACTGAAGCTTTCTTT. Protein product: CAGRTTGNTEAFF.

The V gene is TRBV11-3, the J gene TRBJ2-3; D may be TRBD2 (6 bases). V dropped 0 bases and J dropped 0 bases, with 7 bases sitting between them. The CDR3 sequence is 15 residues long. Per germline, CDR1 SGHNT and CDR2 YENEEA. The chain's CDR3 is CASSLDGTSTDTQYF. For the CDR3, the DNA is TGTGCCAGCAGCTTAGATGGGACTAGCACAGATACGCAGTATTTT.

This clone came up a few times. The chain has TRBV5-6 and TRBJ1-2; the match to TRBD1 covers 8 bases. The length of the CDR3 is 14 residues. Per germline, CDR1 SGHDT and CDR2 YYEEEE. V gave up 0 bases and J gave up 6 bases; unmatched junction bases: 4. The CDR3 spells CASSLAGGSDGYTF. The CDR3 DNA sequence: TGTGCCAGCAGCTTGGCAGGGGGCAGCGATGGCTACACCTTC.

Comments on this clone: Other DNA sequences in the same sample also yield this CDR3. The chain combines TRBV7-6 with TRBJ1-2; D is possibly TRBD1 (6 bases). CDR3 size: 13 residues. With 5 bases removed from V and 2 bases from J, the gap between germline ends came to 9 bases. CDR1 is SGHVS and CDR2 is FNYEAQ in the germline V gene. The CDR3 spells CASSPTGNYGYTF. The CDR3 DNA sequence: TGTGCCAGCAGCCCGACAGGAAACTATGGCTACACCTTC.

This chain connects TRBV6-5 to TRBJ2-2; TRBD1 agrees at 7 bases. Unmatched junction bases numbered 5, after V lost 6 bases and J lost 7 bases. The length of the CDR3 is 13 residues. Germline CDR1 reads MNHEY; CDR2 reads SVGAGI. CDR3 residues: CASSKQGYGELFF. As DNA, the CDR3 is TGTGCCAGCAGCAAACAGGGGTACGGGGAGCTGTTTTTT.

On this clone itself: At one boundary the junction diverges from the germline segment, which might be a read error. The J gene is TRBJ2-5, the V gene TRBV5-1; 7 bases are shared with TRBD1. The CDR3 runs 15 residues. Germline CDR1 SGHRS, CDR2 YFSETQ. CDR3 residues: CASSQGVGIIEAQYF. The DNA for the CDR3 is TGCGCCAGCAGCCAGGGGGTGGGGATCATAGAGGCCCAGTACTTC.

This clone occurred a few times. The chain's CDR3 is CASSLRDRATEAFF. For the CDR3, the DNA is TGTGCCAGCAGTCTCCGGGACAGGGCAACTGAAGCTTTCTTT. The rearrangement links TRBV27 to TRBJ1-1; 9 bases fit TRBD1. Trimming took 5 bases from V and 5 from J; bases not matched to a gene: 6. The CDR3 totals 14 residues. CDR1 is MNHEY, CDR2 SMNVEV, per germline (reference sequence).

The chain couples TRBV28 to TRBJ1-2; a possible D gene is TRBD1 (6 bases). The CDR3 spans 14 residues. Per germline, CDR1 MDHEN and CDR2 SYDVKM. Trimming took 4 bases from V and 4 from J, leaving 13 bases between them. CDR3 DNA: TGTGCCAGCAGTTCCTTGACAGGCGCCTATGGCTACACCTTC. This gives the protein CASSSLTGAYGYTF.

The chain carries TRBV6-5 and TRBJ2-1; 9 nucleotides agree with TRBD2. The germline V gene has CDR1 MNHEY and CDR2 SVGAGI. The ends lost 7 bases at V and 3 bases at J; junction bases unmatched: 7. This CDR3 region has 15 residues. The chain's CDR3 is CASTAGGAGYNEQFF. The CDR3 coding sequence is TGTGCCAGCACCGCGGGGGGGGCGGGCTACAATGAGCAGTTCTTC.

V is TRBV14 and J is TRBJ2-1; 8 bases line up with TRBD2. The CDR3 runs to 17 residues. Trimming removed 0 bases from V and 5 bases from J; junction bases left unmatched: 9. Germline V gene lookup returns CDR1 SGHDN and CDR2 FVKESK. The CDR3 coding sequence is TGTGCCAGCAGCCAAGATAGGGAGCGGGGGAGAAACAATGAGCAGTTCTTC. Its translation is CASSQDRERGRNNEQFF. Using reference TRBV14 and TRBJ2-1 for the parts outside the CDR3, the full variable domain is EAGVTQFPSHSVIEKGQTVTLRCDPISGHDNLYWYRRVMGKEIKFLLHFVKESKQDESGMPNNRFLAERTGGTYSTLKVQPAELEDSGVYFCASSQDRERGRNNEQFFGPGTRLTVL.

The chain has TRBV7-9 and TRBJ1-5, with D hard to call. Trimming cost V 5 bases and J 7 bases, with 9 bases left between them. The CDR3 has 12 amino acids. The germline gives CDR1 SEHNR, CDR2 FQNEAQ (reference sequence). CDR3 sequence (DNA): TGTGCCAGCAGCCCAGACATCCAGCCCCAGCATTTT. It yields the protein CASSPDIQPQHF. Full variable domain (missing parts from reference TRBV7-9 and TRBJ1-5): DTGVSQNPRHKITKRGQNVTFRCDPISEHNRLYWYRQTLGQGPEFLTYFQNEAQLEKSRLLSDRFSAERPKGSFSTLEIQRTEQGDSAMYLCASSPDIQPQHFGDGTRLSIL.

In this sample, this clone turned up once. The CDR3 here is CASSYPEKISYEQYF. The CDR3 DNA reads as TGTGCCAGCAGTTATCCAGAAAAAATAAGCTACGAGCAGTACTTC. The chain is built from TRBV6-5 and TRBJ2-7; no reliable D call. The CDR3 is 15 residues long. Germline V gives CDR1 MNHEY, CDR2 SVGAGI. The V end was cut by 3 bases, the J end by 3 bases, with 15 bases between.

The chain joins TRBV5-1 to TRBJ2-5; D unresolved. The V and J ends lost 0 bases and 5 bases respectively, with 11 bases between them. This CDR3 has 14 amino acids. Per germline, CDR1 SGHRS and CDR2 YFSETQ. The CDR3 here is CASSLGSVGETQYF. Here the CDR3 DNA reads TGCGCCAGCAGCTTGGGCAGCGTTGGGGAGACCCAGTACTTC.

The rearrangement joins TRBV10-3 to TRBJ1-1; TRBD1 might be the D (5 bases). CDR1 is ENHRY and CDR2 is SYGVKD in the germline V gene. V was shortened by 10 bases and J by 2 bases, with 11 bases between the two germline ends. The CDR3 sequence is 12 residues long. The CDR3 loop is CATRQINTEAFF. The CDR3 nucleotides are TGTGCCACCAGACAGATAAACACTGAAGCTTTCTTT.

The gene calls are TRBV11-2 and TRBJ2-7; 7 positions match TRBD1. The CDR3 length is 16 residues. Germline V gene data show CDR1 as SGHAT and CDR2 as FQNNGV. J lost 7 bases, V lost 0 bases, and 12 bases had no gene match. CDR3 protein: CASSLDAGQGVGEQYF. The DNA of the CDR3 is TGTGCCAGCAGCTTAGATGCAGGGCAGGGGGTGGGGGAGCAGTACTTC.

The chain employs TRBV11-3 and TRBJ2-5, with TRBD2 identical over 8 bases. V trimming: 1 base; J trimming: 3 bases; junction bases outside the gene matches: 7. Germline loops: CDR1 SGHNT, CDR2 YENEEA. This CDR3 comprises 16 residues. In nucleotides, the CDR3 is TGTGCCAGCAGCTTAGGGACTAGCTCCTGGGAAGAGACCCAGTACTTC. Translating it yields CASSLGTSSWEETQYF.

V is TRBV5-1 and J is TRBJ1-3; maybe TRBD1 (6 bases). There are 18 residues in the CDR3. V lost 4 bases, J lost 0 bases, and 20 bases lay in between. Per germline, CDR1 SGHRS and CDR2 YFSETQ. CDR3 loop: CASSVRPLGQSSGNTIYF. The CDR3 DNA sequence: TGCGCCAGCAGCGTGCGACCGTTAGGACAGAGCTCTGGAAACACCATATATTTT.